This is a list of T cell receptor beta chains from one sample in a study of blood T cell dynamics during melanoma immunotherapy. Clones were read by immunoSEQ multiplex PCR, and TCRdb kept only the in-frame ones, dropping some. The sample shows about 10,000 clones, 88% of them seen only once. The input for sequencing was blood, taken from a patient treated with checkpoint blockade. The receptors shown here come from a human donor with melanoma. Both conserved end residues are part of each CDR3. D genes are given only for firm matches. Rows may omit the clone size; those that give it use once, few, many or a size class.

V	D	size	J	length	CDR3	DNA
TRBV25-1	-	-	TRBJ1-4	12	CASSGTWEKLFF	TGTGCCAGCAGTGGGACATGGGAAAAACTGTTTTTT
TRBV9	-	-	TRBJ1-2	9	CATESGYTF	TGTGCCACGGAGAGTGGCTACACCTTC
TRBV7-9	-	-	TRBJ2-7	14	CASSASGTQYEQYF	TGTGCCAGCAGCGCCTCCGGGACACAATACGAGCAGTACTTC
TRBV5-1	TRBD1	few	TRBJ1-2	14	CASSKDVGQEGYTF	TGCGCCAGCAGCAAGGATGTAGGACAGGAGGGCTACACCTTC
TRBV30	TRBD2	-	TRBJ2-5	15	CAWASPGTGGETQYF	TGTGCCTGGGCCAGTCCCGGGACGGGGGGGGAGACCCAGTACTTC
TRBV10-2	-	-	TRBJ2-7	14	CASSESGPPDEQYF	TGCGCCAGCAGTGAGTCAGGGCCCCCCGACGAGCAGTACTTC
TRBV6-1	-	-	TRBJ1-2	13	CASTLGRNYGYTF	TGTGCCAGCACCCTGGGACGGAACTATGGCTACACCTTC
TRBV7-2	-	once	TRBJ1-5	15	CASSQWVHPNQPQHF	TGTGCCAGCAGCCAATGGGTGCACCCTAATCAGCCCCAGCATTTT
TRBV7-8	-	once	TRBJ1-1	15	CASSLARGANTEAFF	TGTGCCAGCAGCTTAGCCAGAGGGGCGAACACTGAAGCTTTCTTT
TRBV19	TRBD2	-	TRBJ2-1	18	CASIGLAGGLTGYNEQFF	TGTGCCAGTATCGGACTAGCGGGAGGGCTAACGGGTTACAATGAGCAGTTCTTC
TRBV2	-	-	TRBJ1-1	14	CASSIENTNTEAFF	TGTGCCAGCAGTATTGAGAACACGAACACTGAAGCTTTCTTT
TRBV9	TRBD1	few	TRBJ1-3	16	CASSARQGATGNTIYF	TGTGCCAGCAGCGCAAGACAGGGGGCAACTGGAAACACCATATATTTT
TRBV5-6	TRBD1	-	TRBJ1-2	16	CASSLGLSQGALGYTF	TGTGCCAGCAGCTTGGGGCTCTCTCAGGGGGCGTTAGGCTACACCTTC
TRBV11-2	-	-	TRBJ1-3	15	CASSLGTGTGNTIYF	TGTGCCAGCAGCTTAGGTACAGGGACTGGAAACACCATATATTTT
TRBV7-9	TRBD1	few	TRBJ1-1	15	CASSGKDRAGTEAFF	TGTGCCAGCAGCGGGAAGGACAGGGCGGGCACTGAAGCTTTCTTT
TRBV6-1	-	few	TRBJ1-2	14	CASTRDAGVGGYTF	TGTGCCAGCACGCGGGACGCCGGCGTTGGTGGCTACACCTTC
TRBV5-4	-	-	TRBJ2-5	15	CASSLGWQSQETQYF	TGTGCCAGCAGCCTGGGTTGGCAGAGCCAAGAGACCCAGTACTTC
TRBV6-6	-	-	TRBJ2-7	15	CASSYSTGSSYEQYF	TGTGCCAGCAGTTACTCGACCGGTAGCTCCTACGAGCAGTACTTC
TRBV5-1	TRBD2	-	TRBJ2-3	15	CASSQRGGGSDTQYF	TGCGCCAGCAGCCAACGGGGCGGGGGGTCAGATACGCAGTATTTT
TRBV7-6	-	once	TRBJ2-2	12	CASSLLNRELFF	TGTGCCAGCAGCCTCCTGAACCGGGAGCTGTTTTTT
TRBV11-2	TRBD2	-	TRBJ2-1	15	CASRTPGTSANEQFF	TGTGCCAGCAGGACCCCCGGGACTAGCGCGAATGAGCAGTTCTTC
TRBV6-5	-	-	TRBJ2-3	13	CASSYQVGDTQYF	TGTGCCAGCAGTTACCAAGTGGGAGATACGCAGTATTTT
TRBV14	-	few	TRBJ2-7	13	CASSNNSRYEQYF	TGTGCCAGCAGTAACAACAGTAGGTACGAGCAGTACTTC
TRBV19	TRBD1	-	TRBJ1-1	13	CASSIVPGQNAFF	TGTGCCAGTAGTATAGTTCCGGGACAGAACGCTTTCTTT
TRBV7-9	-	once	TRBJ1-1	13	CASSLGMNTEAFF	TGTGCCAGCAGCTTGGGGATGAACACTGAAGCTTTCTTT
TRBV2	-	once	TRBJ1-2	11	CASRQNYGYTF	TGTGCCAGCCGGCAGAACTATGGCTACACCTTC
TRBV5-1	TRBD2	-	TRBJ2-6	17	CASSFLSGGSGANVLTF	TGCGCCAGCAGCTTTTTGTCGGGGGGCTCTGGGGCCAACGTCCTGACTTTC
TRBV5-1	-	-	TRBJ1-6	16	CASRPALGGYNSPLHF	TGCGCCAGCAGGCCGGCTCTTGGGGGGTACAATTCACCCCTCCACTTT
TRBV11-2	-	once	TRBJ1-2	14	CASSSRLSNYGYTF	TGTGCCAGCAGCTCTCGTCTTTCTAACTATGGCTACACCTTC
TRBV18	-	-	TRBJ1-2	19	CASSRIQGTGLSPNYGYTF	TGTGCCAGCTCACGGATACAGGGCACAGGGTTATCTCCTAACTATGGCTACACCTTC
TRBV11-3	-	-	TRBJ2-1	13	CASGEGGSGEQFF	TGTGCCAGCGGGGAAGGAGGGTCCGGTGAGCAGTTCTTC
TRBV28	-	-	TRBJ1-5	13	CANAGGLNQPQHF	TGTGCGAACGCGGGGGGACTAAATCAGCCCCAGCATTTT
TRBV5-5	TRBD2	once	TRBJ2-2	15	CASRISGGNTGELFF	TGTGCCAGCAGGATAAGCGGGGGGAACACCGGGGAGCTGTTTTTT
TRBV15	-	-	TRBJ2-5	14	CATSSNRGGETQYF	TGTGCCACCAGCAGTAACAGGGGGGGTGAGACCCAGTACTTC
TRBV5-1	-	-	TRBJ2-3	16	CASSLGLDRVTDTQYF	TGCGCCAGCAGCTTGGGGTTGGACAGAGTTACAGATACGCAGTATTTT
TRBV5-1	-	-	TRBJ1-2	14	CASSLLGADYGYTF	TGCGCCAGCAGCTTATTAGGGGCCGACTATGGCTACACCTTC
TRBV19	-	-	TRBJ2-6	16	CASTLGSFSGANVLTF	TGTGCCAGTACCCTGGGGAGTTTCTCTGGGGCCAACGTCCTGACTTTC
TRBV5-1	TRBD1	once	TRBJ1-2	14	CASSSDGTGRGYTF	TGCGCCAGCAGCTCCGATGGGACAGGGCGCGGCTACACCTTC
TRBV29-1	TRBD2	-	TRBJ2-1	14	CSASGVAGSNEQFF	TGCAGCGCCTCCGGGGTAGCGGGAAGCAATGAGCAGTTCTTC
TRBV11-2	TRBD2	-	TRBJ2-7	13	CASSERLATEQYF	TGTGCCAGCAGCGAAAGACTAGCGACCGAGCAGTACTTC
TRBV5-6	TRBD1	-	TRBJ1-2	15	CASEVQGAFSYGYTF	TGTGCCAGCGAGGTCCAGGGGGCCTTTAGCTATGGCTACACCTTC
TRBV6-1	-	-	TRBJ1-1	14	CASGEGPLNTEAFF	TGTGCCAGCGGGGAGGGACCGTTGAACACTGAAGCTTTCTTT
TRBV11-2	TRBD1	few	TRBJ1-2	14	CASSSGTGGDGYTF	TGTGCCAGCAGCTCCGGGACAGGGGGCGACGGCTACACCTTC
TRBV11-2	-	-	TRBJ2-4	14	CASSSPRGGNIQYF	TGTGCCAGCAGCTCCCCGAGGGGGGGAAACATTCAGTACTTC
TRBV30	-	few	TRBJ1-1	13	CAWSRFFSGEAFF	TGTGCCTGGAGTCGATTCTTTAGTGGGGAAGCTTTCTTT
TRBV30	-	-	TRBJ1-1	13	CAWSVQRGTEAFF	TGTGCCTGGAGTGTACAACGGGGGACTGAAGCTTTCTTT
TRBV4-2	-	-	TRBJ2-1	16	CASSRGGGTTYNEQFF	TGTGCCAGCAGCCGCGGGGGCGGGACAACGTACAATGAGCAGTTCTTC
TRBV7-6	-	-	TRBJ2-3	14	CASSLTGWTDTQYF	TGTGCCAGCAGCTTAACAGGGTGGACAGATACGCAGTATTTT
TRBV7-2	-	-	TRBJ1-4	13	CASSPRRKEKLFF	TGTGCCAGCAGCCCTCGAAGGAAGGAAAAACTGTTTTTT
TRBV7-9	-	-	TRBJ2-1	12	CASSPPRLEQFF	TGTGCCAGCAGCCCCCCAAGGTTAGAGCAGTTCTTC
TRBV9	-	-	TRBJ1-2	15	CASSVAITANYGYTF	TGTGCCAGCAGCGTAGCTATTACAGCTAACTATGGCTACACCTTC
TRBV19	-	-	TRBJ1-5	17	CASSSGTARGYISPQHF	TGTGCCAGTAGTTCCGGGACCGCCCGTGGTTATATCAGCCCCCAGCATTTT
TRBV21-1	-	-	TRBJ1-1	16	CASSPSNYTVNTEAFF	TGTGCCAGCAGCCCTTCAAATTATACAGTGAACACTGAAGCTTTCTTT
TRBV27	TRBD1	once	TRBJ1-1	13	CASSPRGRTEAFF	TGTGCCAGCAGCCCTAGGGGGCGAACTGAAGCTTTCTTT
TRBV7-3	-	-	TRBJ2-1	18	CASSLIALGGTSYNEQFF	TGTGCCAGCAGCTTAATAGCCTTGGGGGGAACATCCTACAATGAGCAGTTCTTC
TRBV6-6	-	-	TRBJ2-7	16	CASSTPEGGGSYEQYF	TGTGCCAGCAGTACCCCCGAAGGGGGGGGTTCCTACGAGCAGTACTTC
TRBV6-1	-	-	TRBJ1-2	14	CASSVGGTSYGYTF	TGTGCCAGCAGTGTTGGTGGGACATCCTATGGCTACACCTTC
TRBV6-1	-	-	TRBJ1-1	12	CASSEGQGGTFF	TGTGCCAGCAGTGAAGGGCAGGGCGGGACTTTCTTT
TRBV2	TRBD1	-	TRBJ1-2	13	CASRGTGSYGYTF	TGTGCCAGCAGAGGGACAGGGAGCTATGGCTACACCTTC